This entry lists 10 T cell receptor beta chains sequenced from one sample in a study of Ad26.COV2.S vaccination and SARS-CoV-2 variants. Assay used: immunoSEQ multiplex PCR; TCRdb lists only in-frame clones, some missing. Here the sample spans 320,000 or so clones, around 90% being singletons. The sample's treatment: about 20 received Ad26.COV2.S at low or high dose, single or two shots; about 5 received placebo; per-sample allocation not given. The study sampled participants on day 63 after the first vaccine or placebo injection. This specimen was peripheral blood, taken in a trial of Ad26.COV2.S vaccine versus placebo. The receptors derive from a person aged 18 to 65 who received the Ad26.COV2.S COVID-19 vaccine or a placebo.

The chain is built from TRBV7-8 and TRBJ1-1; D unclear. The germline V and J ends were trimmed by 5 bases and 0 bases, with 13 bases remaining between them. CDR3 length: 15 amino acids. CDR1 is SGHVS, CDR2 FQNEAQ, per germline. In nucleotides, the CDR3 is TGTGCCAGCAGCCAATCACGGAACATGAACACTGAAGCTTTCTTT. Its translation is CASSQSRNMNTEAFF.

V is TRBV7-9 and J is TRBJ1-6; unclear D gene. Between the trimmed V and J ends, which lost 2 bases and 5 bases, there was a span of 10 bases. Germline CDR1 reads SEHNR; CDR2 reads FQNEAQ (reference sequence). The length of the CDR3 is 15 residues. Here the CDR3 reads CASSLQAIDNSPLHF. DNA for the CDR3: TGTGCCAGCAGCTTACAGGCTATCGATAATTCACCCCTCCACTTT.

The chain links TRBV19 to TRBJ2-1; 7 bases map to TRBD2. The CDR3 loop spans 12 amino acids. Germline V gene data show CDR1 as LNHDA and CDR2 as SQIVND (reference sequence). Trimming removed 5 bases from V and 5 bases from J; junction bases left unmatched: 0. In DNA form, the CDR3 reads TGTGCCAGTAGTGGGGGGGACAATGAGCAGTTCTTC. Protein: CASSGGDNEQFF.

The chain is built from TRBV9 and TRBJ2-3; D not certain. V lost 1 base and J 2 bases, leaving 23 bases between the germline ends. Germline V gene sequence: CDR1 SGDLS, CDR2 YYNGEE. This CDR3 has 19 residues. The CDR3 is CASSVTNVPGLRYTDTQYF. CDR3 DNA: TGTGCCAGCAGCGTAACTAATGTCCCGGGTCTTAGATACACAGATACGCAGTATTTT.

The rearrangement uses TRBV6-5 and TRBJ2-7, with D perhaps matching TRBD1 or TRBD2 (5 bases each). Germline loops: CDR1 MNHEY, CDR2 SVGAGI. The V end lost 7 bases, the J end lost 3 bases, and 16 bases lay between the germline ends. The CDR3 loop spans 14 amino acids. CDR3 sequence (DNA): TGTGCCAGCAACCATCGGGACGGATACTACGAGCAGTACTTC. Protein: CASNHRDGYYEQYF.

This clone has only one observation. The DNA of the CDR3 is TGTGCCACCTCAGGAGGAGCTCGGGAGACCCAGTACTTC. Residues: CATSGGARETQYF. The chain joins TRBV24-1 to TRBJ2-5, with D possibly matching TRBD2 (5 bases). The V gene's germline CDR1 is KGHDR and CDR2 SFDVKD. This CDR3 has 13 residues. V was cut by 9 bases and J by 5 bases, with 15 bases left in between.

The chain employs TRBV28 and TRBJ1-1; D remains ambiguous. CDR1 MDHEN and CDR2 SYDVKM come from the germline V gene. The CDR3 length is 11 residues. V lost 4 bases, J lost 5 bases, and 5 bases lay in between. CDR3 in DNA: TGTGCCAGCAGTTCCAGGACTGAAGCTTTCTTT. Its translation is CASSSRTEAFF.

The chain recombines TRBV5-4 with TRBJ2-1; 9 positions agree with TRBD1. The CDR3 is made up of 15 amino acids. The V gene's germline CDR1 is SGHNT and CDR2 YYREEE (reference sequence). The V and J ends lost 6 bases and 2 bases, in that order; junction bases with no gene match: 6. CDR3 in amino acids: CASIDRGNAYNEQFF. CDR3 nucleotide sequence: TGTGCCAGCATCGACAGGGGGAATGCCTACAATGAGCAGTTCTTC.

This CDR3 is CASSFGKGRKPQHF. For the CDR3, the DNA is TGTGCCAGCAGCTTCGGAAAGGGCCGAAAGCCCCAGCATTTT. The chain has TRBV7-2 and TRBJ1-5; no definite D call. V lost 3 bases and J 8 bases, leaving 14 bases between the germline ends. This CDR3 region has 14 residues. From germline, CDR1 is SGHTA and CDR2 FQGNSA.

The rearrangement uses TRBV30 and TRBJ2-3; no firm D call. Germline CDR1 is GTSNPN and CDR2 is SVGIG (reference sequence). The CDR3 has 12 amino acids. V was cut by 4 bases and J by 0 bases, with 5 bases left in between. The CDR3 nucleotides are TGTGCCTGGATTCGGAGCACAGATACGCAGTATTTT. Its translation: CAWIRSTDTQYF.